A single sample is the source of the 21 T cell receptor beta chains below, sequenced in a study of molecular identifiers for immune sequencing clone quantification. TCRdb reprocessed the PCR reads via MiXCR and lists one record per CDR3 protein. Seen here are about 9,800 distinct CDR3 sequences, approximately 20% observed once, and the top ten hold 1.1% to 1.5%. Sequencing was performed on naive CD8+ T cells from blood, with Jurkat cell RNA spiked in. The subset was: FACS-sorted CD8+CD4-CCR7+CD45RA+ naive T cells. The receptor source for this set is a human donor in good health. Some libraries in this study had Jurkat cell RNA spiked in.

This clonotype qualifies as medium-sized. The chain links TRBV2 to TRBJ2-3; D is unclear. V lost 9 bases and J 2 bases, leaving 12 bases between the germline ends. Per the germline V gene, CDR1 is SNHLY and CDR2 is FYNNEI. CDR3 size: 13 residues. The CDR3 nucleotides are TGTGCCAGGCAAGGCGGATACACAGATACGCAGTATTTT. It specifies CARQGGYTDTQYF.

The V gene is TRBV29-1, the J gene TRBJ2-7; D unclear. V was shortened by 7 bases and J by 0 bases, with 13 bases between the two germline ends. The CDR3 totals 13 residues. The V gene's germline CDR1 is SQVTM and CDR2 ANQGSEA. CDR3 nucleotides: TGCAGCGGCCGAGGCCCTGCCTCCTACGAGCAGTACTTC. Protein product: CSGRGPASYEQYF.

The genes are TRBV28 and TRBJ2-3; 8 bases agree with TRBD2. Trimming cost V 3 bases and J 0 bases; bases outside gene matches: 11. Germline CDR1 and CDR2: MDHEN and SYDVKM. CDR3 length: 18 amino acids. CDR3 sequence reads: CASSFGTSGRWSTDTQYF. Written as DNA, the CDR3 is TGTGCCAGCAGTTTCGGAACCAGCGGGAGATGGAGCACAGATACGCAGTATTTT.

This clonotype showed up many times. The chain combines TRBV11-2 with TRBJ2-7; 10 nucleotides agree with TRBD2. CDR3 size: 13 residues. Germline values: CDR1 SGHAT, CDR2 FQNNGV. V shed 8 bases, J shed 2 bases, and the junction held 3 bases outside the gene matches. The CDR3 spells CASRAGGAYEQYF. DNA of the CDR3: TGTGCCAGCCGAGCGGGAGGGGCCTACGAGCAGTACTTC.

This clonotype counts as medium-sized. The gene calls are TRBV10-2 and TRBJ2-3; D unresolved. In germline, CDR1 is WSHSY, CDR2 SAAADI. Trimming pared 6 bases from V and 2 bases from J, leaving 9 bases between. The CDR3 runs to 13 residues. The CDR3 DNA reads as TGCGCCAGCAGGGACGGACCCACAGATACGCAGTATTTT. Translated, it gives CASRDGPTDTQYF.

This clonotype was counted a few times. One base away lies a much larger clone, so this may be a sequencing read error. The CDR3 DNA reads as TGTGCCTGGAGTTCGGGACAGAGCACAGATGCGCAGTATTTT. Protein sequence: CAWSSGQSTDAQYF. V gene TRBV30 combines with J gene TRBJ2-3, with 7 bases lining up with TRBD1. Germline V gene lookup returns CDR1 GTSNPN and CDR2 SVGIG (reference sequence). The CDR3 totals 14 residues.

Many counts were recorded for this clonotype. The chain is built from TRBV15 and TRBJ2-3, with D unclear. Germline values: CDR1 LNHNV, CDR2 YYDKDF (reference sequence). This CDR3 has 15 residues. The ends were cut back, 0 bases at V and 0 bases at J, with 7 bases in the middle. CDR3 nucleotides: TGTGCCACCAGCAGAGATTGGTCAAGCACAGATACGCAGTATTTT. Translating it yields CATSRDWSSTDTQYF.

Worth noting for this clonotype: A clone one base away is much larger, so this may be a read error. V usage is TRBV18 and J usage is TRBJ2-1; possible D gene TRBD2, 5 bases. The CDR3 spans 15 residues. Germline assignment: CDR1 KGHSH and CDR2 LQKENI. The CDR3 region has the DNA TGTGCCAGCTCACCACTGGGGAGCTCCTACCATGAGCAGTTCTTC. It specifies CASSPLGSSYHEQFF.

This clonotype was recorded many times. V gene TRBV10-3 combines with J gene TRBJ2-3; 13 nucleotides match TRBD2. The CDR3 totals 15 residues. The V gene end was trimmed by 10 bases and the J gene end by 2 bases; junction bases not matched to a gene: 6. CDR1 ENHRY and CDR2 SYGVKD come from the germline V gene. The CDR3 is CATRLAGGDTDTQYF. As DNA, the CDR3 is TGTGCCACCCGACTAGCGGGGGGAGACACAGATACGCAGTATTTT.

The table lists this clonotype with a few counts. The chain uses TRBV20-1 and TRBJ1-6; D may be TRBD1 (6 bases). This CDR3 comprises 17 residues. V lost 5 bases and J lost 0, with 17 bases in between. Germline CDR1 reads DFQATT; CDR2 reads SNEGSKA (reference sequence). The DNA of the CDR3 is TGCAGTGCTCCCTCGGGGGGCCAGAGCTCCTATAATTCACCCCTCCACTTT. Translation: CSAPSGGQSSYNSPLHF.

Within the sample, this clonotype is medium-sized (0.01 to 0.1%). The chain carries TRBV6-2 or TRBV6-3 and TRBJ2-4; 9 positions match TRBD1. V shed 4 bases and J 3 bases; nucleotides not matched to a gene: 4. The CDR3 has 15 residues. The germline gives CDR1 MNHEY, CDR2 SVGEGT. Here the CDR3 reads CASSWTGALKNIQYF. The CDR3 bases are TGTGCCAGCAGTTGGACAGGGGCGCTCAAAAACATTCAGTACTTC.

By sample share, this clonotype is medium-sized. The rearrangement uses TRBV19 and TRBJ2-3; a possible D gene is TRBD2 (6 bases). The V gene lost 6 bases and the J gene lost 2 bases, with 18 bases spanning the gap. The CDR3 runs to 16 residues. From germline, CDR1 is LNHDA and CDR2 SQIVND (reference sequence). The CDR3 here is CASSPPGVPLTDTQYF. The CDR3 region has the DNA TGTGCCAGTAGCCCCCCGGGGGTCCCCCTCACAGATACGCAGTATTTT.

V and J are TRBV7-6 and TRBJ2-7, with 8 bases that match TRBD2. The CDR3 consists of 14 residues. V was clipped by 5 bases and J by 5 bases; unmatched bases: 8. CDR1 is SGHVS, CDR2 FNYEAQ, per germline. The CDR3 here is CASSISGTRNEQYF. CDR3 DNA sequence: TGTGCCAGCAGCATTAGCGGGACCCGGAACGAGCAGTACTTC.

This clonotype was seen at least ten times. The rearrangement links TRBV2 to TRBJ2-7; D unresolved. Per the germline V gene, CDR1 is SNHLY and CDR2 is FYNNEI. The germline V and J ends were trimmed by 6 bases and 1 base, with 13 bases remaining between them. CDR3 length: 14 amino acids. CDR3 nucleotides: TGTGCCAGCAGGAGTAAAGGCCTTTCCTACGAGCAGTACTTC. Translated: CASRSKGLSYEQYF.

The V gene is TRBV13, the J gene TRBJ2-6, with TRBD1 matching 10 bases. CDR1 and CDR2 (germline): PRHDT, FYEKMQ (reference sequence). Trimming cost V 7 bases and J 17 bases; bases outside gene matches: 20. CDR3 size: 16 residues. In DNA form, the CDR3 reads TGTGCCAGCACTCCCGGGACAGGGGCTGGGGCCAACGCCTTGACTTTC. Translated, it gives CASTPGTGAGANALTF. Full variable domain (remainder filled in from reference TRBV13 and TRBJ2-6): AAGVIQSPRHLIKEKRETATLKCYPIPRHDTVYWYQQGPGQDPQFLISFYEKMQSDKGSIPDRFSAQQFSDYHSELNMSSLELGDSALYFCASTPGTGAGANALTFGAGSRLTVL.

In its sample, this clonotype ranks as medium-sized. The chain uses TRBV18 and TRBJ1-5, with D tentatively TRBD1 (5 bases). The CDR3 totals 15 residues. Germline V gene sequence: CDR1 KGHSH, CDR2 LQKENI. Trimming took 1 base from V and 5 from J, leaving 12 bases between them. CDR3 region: CASSPRDSSYQPQHF. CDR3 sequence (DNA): TGTGCCAGCTCACCACGAGACAGCTCCTATCAGCCCCAGCATTTT. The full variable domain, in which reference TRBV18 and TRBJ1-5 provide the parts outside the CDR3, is NAGVMQNPRHLVRRRGQEARLRCSPMKGHSHVYWYRQLPEEGLKFMVYLQKENIIDESGMPKERFSAEFPKEGPSILRIQQVVRGDSAAYFCASSPRDSSYQPQHFGDGTRLSIL.

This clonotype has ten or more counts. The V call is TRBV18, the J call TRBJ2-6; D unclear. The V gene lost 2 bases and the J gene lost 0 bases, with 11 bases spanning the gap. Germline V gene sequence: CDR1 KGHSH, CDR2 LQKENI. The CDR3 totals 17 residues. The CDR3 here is CASSPNPLSSGANVLTF. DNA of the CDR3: TGTGCCAGCTCACCAAATCCCCTAAGCTCTGGGGCCAACGTCCTGACTTTC.

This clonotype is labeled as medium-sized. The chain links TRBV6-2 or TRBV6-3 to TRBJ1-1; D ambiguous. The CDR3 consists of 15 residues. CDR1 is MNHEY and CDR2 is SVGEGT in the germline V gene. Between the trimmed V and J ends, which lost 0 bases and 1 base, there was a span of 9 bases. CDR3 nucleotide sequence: TGTGCCAGCAGTTACTCTGTGACGGCGAACACTGAAGCTTTCTTT. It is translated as CASSYSVTANTEAFF.

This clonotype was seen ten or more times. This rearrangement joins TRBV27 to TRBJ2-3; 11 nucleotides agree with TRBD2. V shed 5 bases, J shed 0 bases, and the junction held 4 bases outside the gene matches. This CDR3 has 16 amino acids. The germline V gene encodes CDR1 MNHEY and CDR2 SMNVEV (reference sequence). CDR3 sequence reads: CASSPLAGGSTDTQYF. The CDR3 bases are TGTGCCAGCAGTCCGTTAGCGGGGGGGAGCACAGATACGCAGTATTTT.

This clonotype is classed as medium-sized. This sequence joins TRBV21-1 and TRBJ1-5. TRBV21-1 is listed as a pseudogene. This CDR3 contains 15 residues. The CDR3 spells CASSNKNDRNQPQHF. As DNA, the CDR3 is TGTGCCAGCAGCAACAAGAACGACAGAAATCAGCCCCAGCATTTT.

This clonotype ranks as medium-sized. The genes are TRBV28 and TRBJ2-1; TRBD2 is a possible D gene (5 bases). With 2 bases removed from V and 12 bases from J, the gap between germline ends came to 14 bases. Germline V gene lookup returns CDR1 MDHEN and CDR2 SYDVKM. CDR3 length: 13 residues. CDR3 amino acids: CASSLRSGVWQFF. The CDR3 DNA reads TGTGCCAGCAGTTTAAGGTCCGGGGTATGGCAGTTCTTC.